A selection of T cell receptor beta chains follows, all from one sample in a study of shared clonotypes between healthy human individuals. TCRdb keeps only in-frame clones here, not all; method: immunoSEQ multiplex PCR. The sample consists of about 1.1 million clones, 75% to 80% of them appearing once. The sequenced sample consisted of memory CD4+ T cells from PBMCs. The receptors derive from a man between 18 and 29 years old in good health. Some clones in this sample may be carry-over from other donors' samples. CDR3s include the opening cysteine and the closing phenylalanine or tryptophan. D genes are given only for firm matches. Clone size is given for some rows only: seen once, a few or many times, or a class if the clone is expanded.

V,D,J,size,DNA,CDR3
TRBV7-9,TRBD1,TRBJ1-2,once,TGTGCCAGCAGTCAACAGGGGGTCTATGGCTACACCTTC,CASSQQGVYGYTF
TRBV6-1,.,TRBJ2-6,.,TGTGCCAGCAACCATGGGGGTCCCGGGGCCAACGTCCTGACTTTC,CASNHGGPGANVLTF
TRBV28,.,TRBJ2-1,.,TGTGCCAGCAGCCGCCGTGGAGTTTCCTCTCTTCTCGACAATGAGCAGTTCTTC,CASSRRGVSSLLDNEQFF
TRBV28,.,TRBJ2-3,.,TGTGCCAGCAGCGATCTGGGCACCACAGATACGCAGTATTTT,CASSDLGTTDTQYF
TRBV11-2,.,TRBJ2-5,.,TGTGCCAGCGCCCCGGGCGGGACGCAAGAGACCCAGTACTTC,CASAPGGTQETQYF
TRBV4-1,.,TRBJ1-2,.,TGCGCCAGCAGCCAAGGTCGGGTGGTTGGGTATGGCTACACCTTC,CASSQGRVVGYGYTF
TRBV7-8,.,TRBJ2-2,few,TGTGCCAGCAGCTTCTGGGGGCTGAGTGTGGAGCTGTTTTTT,CASSFWGLSVELFF
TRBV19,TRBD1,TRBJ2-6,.,TGTGCCAGTAGTCCCGGGACAGGCCCATCTGGGGCCAACGTCCTGACTTTC,CASSPGTGPSGANVLTF
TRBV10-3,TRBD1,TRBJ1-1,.,TGTGCCATCAGTGAGACAACAGGGGGCACTGAAGCTTTCTTT,CAISETTGGTEAFF
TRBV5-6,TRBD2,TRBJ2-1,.,TGTGCCAGCAGCTTGGTGGCTAGCGGGAGGGCCAGCAATGAGCAGTTCTTC,CASSLVASGRASNEQFF
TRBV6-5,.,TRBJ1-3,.,TGTGCCAGCAGTTACGCCAGCGGACGGGTGAACACCATATATTTT,CASSYASGRVNTIYF
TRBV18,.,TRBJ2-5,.,TGTGCCAGCTCACCATTTACCGAGGGGTTCGGGACTGCACAAGAGACCCAGTACTTC,CASSPFTEGFGTAQETQYF
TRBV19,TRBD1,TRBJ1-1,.,TGTGCCAGTAGTCCGAGGACAGGGGGCATCACTGAAGCTTTCTTT,CASSPRTGGITEAFF
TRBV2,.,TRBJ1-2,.,TGTGCCAGCAGGGCAGACAGTCCCCGAGGCTACACCTTC,CASRADSPRGYTF
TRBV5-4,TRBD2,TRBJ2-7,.,TGTGCCAGCAGCTCAAGGGAGGGTTCCTCCTACGAGCAGTACTTC,CASSSREGSSYEQYF
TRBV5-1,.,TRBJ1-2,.,TGCGCCAGCAGTCAGTTGGCAGGGGTTGACCGGGGCTACACCTTC,CASSQLAGVDRGYTF
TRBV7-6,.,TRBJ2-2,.,TGTGCCAGCAGCTCCCTAGCGCATGCGAACACCGGGGAGCTGTTTTTT,CASSSLAHANTGELFF